Listed here are 17 T cell receptor beta chains from one sample, sequenced in a study of cytomegalovirus exposure and HLA in healthy donors. PCR primers comprised 60 Vbeta and 13 Jbeta primers. The assay was immunoSEQ multiplex PCR, and TCRdb's table has in-frame clones only and misses some. The data show around 130,000 clones, over 70% seen once. The specimen was PBMCs. These TCRs come from a woman aged 18-29 years in good health and CMV-seronegative.

The CDR3 region is CANNRTGDQPQHF. The CDR3 bases are TGTGCCAACAACCGGACAGGGGATCAGCCCCAGCATTTT. The genes are TRBV27 and TRBJ1-5; 9 bases agree with TRBD1. Per germline, CDR1 MNHEY and CDR2 SMNVEV (reference sequence). J lost 5 bases, V lost 10 bases, and 6 bases had no gene match. This CDR3 contains 13 residues.

The chain employs TRBV7-9 and TRBJ2-1; D remains unclear. The CDR3 is 16 residues long. Germline CDR1 and CDR2: SEHNR and FQNEAQ (reference sequence). The V end lost 5 bases, the J end lost 2 bases, and 16 bases lay between the germline ends. The CDR3 DNA sequence: TGTGCCAGCAGCCCCCGAGGTAATCGAGCCTACAATGAGCAGTTCTTC. It yields the protein CASSPRGNRAYNEQFF.

The CDR3 nucleotides read TGTGCCAGCAGCTTACCAACTCCCGCCGGGGCCAACGTCCTGACTTTC. This translates into CASSLPTPAGANVLTF. This chain uses TRBV11-2 with TRBJ2-6; D remains unclear. Germline CDR1 SGHAT, CDR2 FQNNGV. V lost 2 bases and J 4 bases, leaving 12 bases between the germline ends. This CDR3 has 16 amino acids.

This clone was seen just once. The chain carries TRBV7-9 and TRBJ1-1; no firm D call. Looked up from germline, CDR1 is SEHNR and CDR2 is FQNEAQ (reference sequence). The CDR3 is 14 amino acids. V lost 2 bases and J 0 bases, leaving 7 bases between the germline ends. The CDR3 spells CASSLTVMNTEAFF. The CDR3 region has the DNA TGTGCCAGCAGCTTAACAGTAATGAACACTGAAGCTTTCTTT.

In this sample, this clone turned up once. The V gene is TRBV27, the J gene TRBJ1-1, with D maybe TRBD1 (5 bases). Trimming took 5 bases from V and 3 from J, leaving 10 bases between them. Germline CDR1 reads MNHEY; CDR2 reads SMNVEV (reference sequence). The CDR3 is 13 amino acids. The CDR3 loop is CASSDSSDTEAFF. The CDR3 region has the DNA TGTGCCAGCAGTGACAGCAGTGACACTGAAGCTTTCTTT.

The gene calls are TRBV15 and TRBJ2-2, with D perhaps matching TRBD1 (5 bases). The CDR3 is made up of 17 amino acids. The V gene's germline CDR1 is LNHNV and CDR2 YYDKDF (reference sequence). The germline V and J ends were trimmed by 0 bases and 0 bases, with 11 bases remaining between them. The CDR3 protein is CATSRDGGAANTGELFF. In DNA form, the CDR3 reads TGTGCCACCAGCAGAGATGGTGGGGCGGCGAACACCGGGGAGCTGTTTTTT.

The chain recombines TRBV7-9 with TRBJ1-4; 7 nucleotides line up with TRBD1. Unmatched junction bases numbered 7, after V lost 6 bases and J lost 3 bases. The CDR3 contains 15 residues. Germline CDR1 is SEHNR and CDR2 is FQNEAQ (reference sequence). The CDR3 DNA follows: TGTGCCAGCAGTTCGAGGACAGGTGCTAATGAAAAACTGTTTTTT. This codes for CASSSRTGANEKLFF.

V gene TRBV5-1 combines with J gene TRBJ1-2, with D uncertain. This CDR3 contains 16 residues. The ends were cut back, 1 base at V and 4 bases at J, with 17 bases in the middle. Germline values: CDR1 SGHRS, CDR2 YFSETQ. Here the CDR3 DNA reads TGCGCCAGCAGCTTGAGCTCCCCGCCCGGAGGCTATGGCTACACCTTC. Residues: CASSLSSPPGGYGYTF.

V usage is TRBV30 and J usage is TRBJ2-1; 10 bases line up with TRBD2. V was pared by 3 bases and J by 7 bases, with 6 bases of the junction left unmatched. The germline V gene has CDR1 GTSNPN and CDR2 SVGIG (reference sequence). The CDR3 extends over 14 amino acids. CDR3 nucleotides: TGTGCCTGGAGACATACTAGCGGGAAAAATGAGCAGTTCTTC. Translating gives CAWRHTSGKNEQFF.

The chain uses TRBV4-1 and TRBJ2-1, with D perhaps matching TRBD2 (6 bases). V was clipped by 4 bases and J by 7 bases, with 17 bases between them. The CDR3 length is 15 residues. Per germline, CDR1 MGHRA and CDR2 YSYEKL. The CDR3 region is CASSRLEGGSNEQFF. The CDR3 nucleotides read TGCGCCAGCAGCCGCCTAGAGGGAGGTTCGAATGAGCAGTTCTTC.

Only one count was recorded for this clone. The rearrangement uses TRBV6-1 and TRBJ2-3; weak D call: TRBD1 (6 bases). Germline lookup yields CDR1 MNHNS and CDR2 SASEGT. Trimming left V 4 bases short and J 3 bases short, with 14 bases between. CDR3 length equals 15 residues. For the CDR3, the DNA is TGTGCCAGCAGTGTAGCAGGGGAACGGACAGATACGCAGTATTTT. The encoded protein is CASSVAGERTDTQYF.

This clone has just one count. The chain joins TRBV6-1 to TRBJ2-2; possible D gene TRBD1, 5 bases. The CDR3 sequence is 12 residues long. Looked up from germline, CDR1 is MNHNS and CDR2 is SASEGT. Trimming removed 5 bases at V and 8 bases at J, with 9 bases between. The CDR3 nucleotides read TGTGCCAGCAGTCAGAGGACAGGGGAGCTGTTTTTT. Its protein product is CASSQRTGELFF.

The chain uses TRBV6-1 and TRBJ2-7, with D hard to call. CDR1 and CDR2 from the germline V gene are MNHNS and SASEGT. V lost 1 base and J 5 bases, leaving 3 bases between the germline ends. This CDR3 spans 11 amino acids. The CDR3: CASSEVDEQYF. CDR3 coding DNA: TGTGCCAGCAGTGAAGTAGACGAGCAGTACTTC.

The chain uses TRBV5-6 and TRBJ1-2; D is ambiguous. This CDR3 is built from 13 residues. V dropped 5 bases and J dropped 5 bases, with 13 bases sitting between them. CDR1 is SGHDT and CDR2 is YYEEEE in the germline V gene. CDR3 region: CASSGEANYGYTF. CDR3 DNA sequence: TGTGCCAGCAGTGGAGAAGCGAATTATGGCTACACCTTC. Combining the CDR3 with reference TRBV5-6 and TRBJ1-2 gives the whole variable domain DAGVTQSPTHLIKTRGQQVTLRCSPKSGHDTVSWYQQALGQGPQFIFQYYEEEERQRGNFPDRFSGHQFPNYSSELNVNALLLGDSALYLCASSGEANYGYTFGSGTRLTVV.

The table lists this clone with a few counts. The chain couples TRBV4-2 to TRBJ2-7, with 9 positions matching TRBD1. V lost 2 bases, J lost 5 bases, and 7 bases stayed unmatched. Germline assignment: CDR1 LGHNA and CDR2 YNFKEQ. CDR3 length equals 15 residues. CDR3 loop: CASSQFRDRENEQYF. The CDR3 DNA reads TGTGCCAGCAGCCAATTCCGGGACAGGGAGAACGAGCAGTACTTC.

This clone was seen once. V and J are TRBV5-1 and TRBJ1-1; 8 bases line up with TRBD1. This CDR3 is built from 12 residues. Trimming at V came to 7 bases and at J to 5 bases, leaving 4 bases not matched to a gene. Germline lookup yields CDR1 SGHRS and CDR2 YFSETQ. CDR3 DNA: TGCGCCAGCCGGACAGGGTTTACTGAAGCTTTCTTT. This gives the protein CASRTGFTEAFF.

The chain has TRBV10-3 and TRBJ2-5; the match to TRBD2 covers 15 bases. The CDR3 consists of 16 residues. CDR1 is ENHRY, CDR2 SYGVKD, per germline. With V trimmed by 7 bases and J by 3 bases, 6 bases remained unmatched. The CDR3 sequence: CAITEGLAGGKETQYF. The CDR3 bases are TGTGCCATCACCGAGGGACTAGCGGGAGGAAAAGAGACCCAGTACTTC.